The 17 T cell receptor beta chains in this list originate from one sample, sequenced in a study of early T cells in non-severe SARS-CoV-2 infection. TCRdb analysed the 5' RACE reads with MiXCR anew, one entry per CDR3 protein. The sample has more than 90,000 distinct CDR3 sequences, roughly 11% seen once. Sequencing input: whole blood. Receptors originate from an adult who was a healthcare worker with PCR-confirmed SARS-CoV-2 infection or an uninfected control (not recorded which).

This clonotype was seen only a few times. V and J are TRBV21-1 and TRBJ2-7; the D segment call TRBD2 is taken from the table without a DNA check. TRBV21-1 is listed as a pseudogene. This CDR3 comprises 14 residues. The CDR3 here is CASSKVPPIYEQYF. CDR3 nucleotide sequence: TGTGCCAGCAGCAAAGTCCCGCCGATCTACGAGCAGTACTTC.

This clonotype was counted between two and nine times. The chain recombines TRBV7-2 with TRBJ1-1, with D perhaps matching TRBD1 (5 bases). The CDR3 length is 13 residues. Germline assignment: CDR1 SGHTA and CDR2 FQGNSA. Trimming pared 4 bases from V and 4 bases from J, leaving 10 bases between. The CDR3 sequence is CASSSRDGTEAFF. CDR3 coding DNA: TGTGCCAGCAGCTCCCGGGACGGCACTGAAGCTTTCTTT. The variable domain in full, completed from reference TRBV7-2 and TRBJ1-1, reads GAGVSQSPSNKVTEKGKDVELRCDPISGHTALYWYRQSLGQGLEFLIYFQGNSAPDKSGLPSDRFSAERTGGSVSTLTIQRTQQEDSAVYLCASSSRDGTEAFFGQGTRLTVV.

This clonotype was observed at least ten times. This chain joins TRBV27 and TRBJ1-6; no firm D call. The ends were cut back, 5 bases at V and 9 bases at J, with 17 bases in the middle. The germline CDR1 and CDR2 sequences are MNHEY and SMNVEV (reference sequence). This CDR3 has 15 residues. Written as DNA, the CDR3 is TGTGCCAGCAGTCTTCGACCCCCTTGGGGTTCACCCCTCCACTTT. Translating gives CASSLRPPWGSPLHF.

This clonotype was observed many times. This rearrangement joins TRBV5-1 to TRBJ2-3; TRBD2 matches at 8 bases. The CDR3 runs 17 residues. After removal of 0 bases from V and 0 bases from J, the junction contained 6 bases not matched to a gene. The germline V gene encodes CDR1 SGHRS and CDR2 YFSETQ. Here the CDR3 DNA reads TGCGCCAGCAGCTTGGGGACTAGCCCTACTAGCACAGATACGCAGTATTTT. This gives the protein CASSLGTSPTSTDTQYF.

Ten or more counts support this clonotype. CDR3 sequence: CASSLVVGRRSYNEQFF. DNA for the CDR3: TGTGCCAGCAGTTTAGTGGTAGGCCGTAGATCCTACAATGAGCAGTTCTTC. The gene calls are TRBV12-3 or TRBV12-4 and TRBJ2-1; D remains ambiguous. CDR3 length equals 17 residues. V was cut by 1 base and J by 1 base, with 14 bases left in between.

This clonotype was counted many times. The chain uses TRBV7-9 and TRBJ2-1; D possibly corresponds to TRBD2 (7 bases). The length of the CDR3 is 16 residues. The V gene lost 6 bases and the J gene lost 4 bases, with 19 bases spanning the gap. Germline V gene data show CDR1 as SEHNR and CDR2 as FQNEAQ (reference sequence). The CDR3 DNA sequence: TGTGCCAGCAGAATCGAGGGGAGGGGGAATTACAATGAGCAGTTCTTC. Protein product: CASRIEGRGNYNEQFF.

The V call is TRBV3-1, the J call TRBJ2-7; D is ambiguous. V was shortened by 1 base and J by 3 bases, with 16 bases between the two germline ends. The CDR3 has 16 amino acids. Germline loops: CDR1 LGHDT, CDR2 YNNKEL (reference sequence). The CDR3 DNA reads TGTGCCAGCAGCCAAGGGTTCGGGTTGGTGGTCTACGAGCAGTACTTC. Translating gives CASSQGFGLVVYEQYF.

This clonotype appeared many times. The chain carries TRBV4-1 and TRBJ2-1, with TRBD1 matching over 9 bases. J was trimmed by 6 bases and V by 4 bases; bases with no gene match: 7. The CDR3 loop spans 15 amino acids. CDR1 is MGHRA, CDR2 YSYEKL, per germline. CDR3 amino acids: CASSPGQGPFNEQFF. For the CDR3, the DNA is TGCGCCAGCAGCCCGGGACAGGGCCCCTTCAATGAGCAGTTCTTC.

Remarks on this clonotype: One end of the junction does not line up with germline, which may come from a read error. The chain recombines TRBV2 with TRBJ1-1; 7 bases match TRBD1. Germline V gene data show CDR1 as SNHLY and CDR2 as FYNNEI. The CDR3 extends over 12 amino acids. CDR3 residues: CGGGQTNTEAFF. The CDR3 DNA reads TGCGGCGGGGGACAGACGAACACTGAAGCTTTCTTT.

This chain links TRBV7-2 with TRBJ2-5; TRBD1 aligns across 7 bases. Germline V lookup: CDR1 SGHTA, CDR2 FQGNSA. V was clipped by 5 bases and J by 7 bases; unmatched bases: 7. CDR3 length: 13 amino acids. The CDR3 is CASSNRQGVTQYF. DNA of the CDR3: TGTGCCAGCAGCAACCGACAGGGAGTGACCCAGTACTTC.

Here the CDR3 reads CASSFRNSGFNGYTF. CDR3 nucleotides: TGCGCCAGCAGCTTCCGGAATTCAGGGTTTAATGGCTACACCTTC. The chain is built from TRBV5-1 and TRBJ1-2; a possible D gene is TRBD1 (5 bases). Per the germline V gene, CDR1 is SGHRS and CDR2 is YFSETQ. This CDR3 comprises 15 residues. V lost 2 bases, J lost 6 bases, and 17 bases lay in between.

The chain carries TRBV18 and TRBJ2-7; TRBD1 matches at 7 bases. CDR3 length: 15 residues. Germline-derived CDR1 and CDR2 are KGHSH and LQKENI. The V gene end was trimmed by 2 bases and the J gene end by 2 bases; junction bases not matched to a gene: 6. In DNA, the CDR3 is TGTGCCAGCTCACCAGTAACAGGGGATACCTACGAGCAGTACTTC. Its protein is CASSPVTGDTYEQYF.

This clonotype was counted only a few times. The CDR3 region is CASSPGQGTFYEQYF. In DNA form, the CDR3 reads TGTGCCAGCAGCCCCGGACAGGGGACCTTTTACGAGCAGTACTTC. The rearrangement links TRBV7-6 to TRBJ2-7, with 9 bases matching TRBD1. V lost 5 bases and J lost 4; bases outside the gene matches: 9. CDR3 length: 15 amino acids. Germline values: CDR1 SGHVS, CDR2 FNYEAQ.

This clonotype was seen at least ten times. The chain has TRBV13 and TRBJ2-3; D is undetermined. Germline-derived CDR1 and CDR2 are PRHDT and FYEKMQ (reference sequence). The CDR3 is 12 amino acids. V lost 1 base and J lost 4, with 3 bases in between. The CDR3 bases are TGTGCCAGCAGCTTAGTCTCAGATACGCAGTATTTT. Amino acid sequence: CASSLVSDTQYF.

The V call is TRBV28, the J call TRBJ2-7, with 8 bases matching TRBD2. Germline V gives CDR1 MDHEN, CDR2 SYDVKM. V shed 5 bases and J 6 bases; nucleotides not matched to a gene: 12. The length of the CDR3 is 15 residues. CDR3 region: CASSPTLAGGSEQYF. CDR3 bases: TGTGCCAGCAGTCCCACCCTGGCGGGAGGATCCGAGCAGTACTTC.

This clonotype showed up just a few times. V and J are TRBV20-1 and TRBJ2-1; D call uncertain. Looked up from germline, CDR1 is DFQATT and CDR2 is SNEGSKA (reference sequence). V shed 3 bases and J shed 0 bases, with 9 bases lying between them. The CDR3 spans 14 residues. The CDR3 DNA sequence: TGCAGTGCTAGCCAGGAGATCTCCTACAATGAGCAGTTCTTC. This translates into CSASQEISYNEQFF.

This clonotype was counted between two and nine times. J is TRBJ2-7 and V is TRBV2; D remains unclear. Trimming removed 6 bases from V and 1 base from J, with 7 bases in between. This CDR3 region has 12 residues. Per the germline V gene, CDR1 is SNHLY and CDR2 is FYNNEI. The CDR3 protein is CASRGLSYEQYF. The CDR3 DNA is TGTGCCAGCAGGGGGTTATCCTACGAGCAGTACTTC.